This T cell receptor beta chain is from a study of T cell repertoires in cytomegalovirus infection. TCRdb reprocessed the reads via MiXCR and lists one record per CDR3 protein. The sample lists about 740,000 distinct CDR3 sequences, approximately 34% seen once, with under 3.5% in the top ten. The CDR3 totals 17 residues. Germline CDR1 and CDR2: DFQATT and SNEGSKA (reference sequence). After removal of 3 bases from V and 4 bases from J, the junction contained 12 bases not matched to a gene. Details on this clonotype: Its antigen is currently unknown.

Study conclusions and caveats: Within the response measured ex vivo, HLA-C-restricted CMV-specific TCR beta clonotypes were dominant.

This TCR was recovered from a human donor in good health (CMV status not recorded). Some clones in this sample may be carry-over from other donors' samples. The sample taken for sequencing was PBMCs. J is TRBJ1-4 and V is TRBV20-1; 9 bases fit TRBD1. The CDR3 DNA reads TGCAGTGCTAGTGTTCCGGGACAGGGCTTCGTTAATGAAAAACTGTTTTTT. It encodes CSASVPGQGFVNEKLFF.